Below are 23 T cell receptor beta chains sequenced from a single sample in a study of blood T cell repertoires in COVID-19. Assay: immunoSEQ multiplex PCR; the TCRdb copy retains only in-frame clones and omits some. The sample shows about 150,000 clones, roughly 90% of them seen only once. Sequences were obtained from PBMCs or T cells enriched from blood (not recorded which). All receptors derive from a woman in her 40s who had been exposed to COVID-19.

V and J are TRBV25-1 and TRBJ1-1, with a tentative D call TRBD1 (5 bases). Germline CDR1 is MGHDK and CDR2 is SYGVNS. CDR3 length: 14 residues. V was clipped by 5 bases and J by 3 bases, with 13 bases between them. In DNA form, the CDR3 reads TGTGCCAGCAGTAGACAGACGGGGGACACTGAAGCTTTCTTT. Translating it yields CASSRQTGDTEAFF. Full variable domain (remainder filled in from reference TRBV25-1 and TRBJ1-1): EADIYQTPRYLVIGTGKKITLECSQTMGHDKMYWYQQDPGMELHLIHYSYGVNSTEKGDLSSESTVSRIRTEHFPLTLESARPSHTSQYLCASSRQTGDTEAFFGQGTRLTVV.

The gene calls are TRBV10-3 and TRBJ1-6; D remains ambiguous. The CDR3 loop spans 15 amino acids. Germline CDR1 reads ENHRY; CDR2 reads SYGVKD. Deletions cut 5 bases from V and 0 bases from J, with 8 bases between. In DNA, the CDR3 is TGTGCCATCAGTAGAGAAAGCTCCTATAATTCACCCCTCCACTTT. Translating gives CAISRESSYNSPLHF.

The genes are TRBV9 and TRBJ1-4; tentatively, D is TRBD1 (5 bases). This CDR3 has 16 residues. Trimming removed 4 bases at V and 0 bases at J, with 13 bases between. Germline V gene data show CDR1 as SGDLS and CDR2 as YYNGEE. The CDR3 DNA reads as TGTGCCAGCAGCCCCGGACGACAGTCAACTAATGAAAAACTGTTTTTT. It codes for CASSPGRQSTNEKLFF.

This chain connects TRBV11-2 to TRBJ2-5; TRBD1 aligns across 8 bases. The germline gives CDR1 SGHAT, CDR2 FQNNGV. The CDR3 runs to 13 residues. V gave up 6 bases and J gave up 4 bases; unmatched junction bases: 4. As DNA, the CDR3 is TGTGCCAGCAGTCTCGACAGGGGAGAGACCCAGTACTTC. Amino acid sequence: CASSLDRGETQYF.

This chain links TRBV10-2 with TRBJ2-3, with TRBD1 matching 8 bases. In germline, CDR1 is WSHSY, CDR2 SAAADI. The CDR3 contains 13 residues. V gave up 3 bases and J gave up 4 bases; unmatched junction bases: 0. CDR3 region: CASSEQGADTQYF. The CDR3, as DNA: TGCGCCAGCAGTGAACAGGGGGCAGATACGCAGTATTTT.

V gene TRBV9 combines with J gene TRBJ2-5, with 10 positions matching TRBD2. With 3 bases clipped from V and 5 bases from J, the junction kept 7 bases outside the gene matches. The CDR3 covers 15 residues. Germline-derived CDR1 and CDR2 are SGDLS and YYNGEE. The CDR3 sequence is CASSGAGGPDETQYF. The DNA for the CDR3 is TGTGCCAGCAGCGGAGCGGGGGGGCCTGATGAGACCCAGTACTTC.

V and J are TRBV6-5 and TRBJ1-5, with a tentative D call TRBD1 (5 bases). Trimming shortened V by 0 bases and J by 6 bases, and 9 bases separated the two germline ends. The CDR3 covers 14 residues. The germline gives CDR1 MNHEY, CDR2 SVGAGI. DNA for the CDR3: TGTGCCAGCAGTTACTCCAACGGGGGTCAGCCCCAGCATTTT. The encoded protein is CASSYSNGGQPQHF.

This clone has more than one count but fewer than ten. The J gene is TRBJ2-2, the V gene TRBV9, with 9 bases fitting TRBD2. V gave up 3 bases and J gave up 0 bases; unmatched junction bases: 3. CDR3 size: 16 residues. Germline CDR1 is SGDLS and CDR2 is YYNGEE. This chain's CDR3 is CASSARTSANTGELFF. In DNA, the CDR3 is TGTGCCAGCAGCGCGCGGACTAGCGCGAACACCGGGGAGCTGTTTTTT.

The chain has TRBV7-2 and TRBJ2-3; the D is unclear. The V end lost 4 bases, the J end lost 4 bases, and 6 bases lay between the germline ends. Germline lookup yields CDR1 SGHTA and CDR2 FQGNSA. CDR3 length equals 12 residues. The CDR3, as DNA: TGTGCCAGCAGCTACAGTGCAGATACGCAGTATTTT. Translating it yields CASSYSADTQYF.

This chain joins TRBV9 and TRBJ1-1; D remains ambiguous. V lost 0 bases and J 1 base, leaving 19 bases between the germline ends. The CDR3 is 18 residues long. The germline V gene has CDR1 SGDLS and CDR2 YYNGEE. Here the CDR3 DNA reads TGTGCCAGCAGCGTAGTCACTATGAGGTGGGTCGGGAACACTGAAGCTTTCTTT. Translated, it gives CASSVVTMRWVGNTEAFF.

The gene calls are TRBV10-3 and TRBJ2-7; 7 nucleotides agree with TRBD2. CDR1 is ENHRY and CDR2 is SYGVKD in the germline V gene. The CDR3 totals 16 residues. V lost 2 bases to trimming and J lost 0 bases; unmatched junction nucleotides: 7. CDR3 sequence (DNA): TGTGCCATCAGTGAGACGCTAGCGGTAAGCTCCTACGAGCAGTACTTC. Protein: CAISETLAVSSYEQYF.

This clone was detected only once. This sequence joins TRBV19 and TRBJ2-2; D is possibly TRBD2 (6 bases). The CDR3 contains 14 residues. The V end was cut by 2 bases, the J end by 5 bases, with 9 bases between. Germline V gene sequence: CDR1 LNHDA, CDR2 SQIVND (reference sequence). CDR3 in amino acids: CASSIKRVTGELFF. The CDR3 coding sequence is TGTGCCAGTAGTATAAAGCGGGTTACCGGGGAGCTGTTTTTT.

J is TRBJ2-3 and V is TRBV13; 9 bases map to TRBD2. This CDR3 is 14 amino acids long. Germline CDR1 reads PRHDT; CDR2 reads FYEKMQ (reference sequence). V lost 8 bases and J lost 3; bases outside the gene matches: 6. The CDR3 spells CASWRSGGTDTQYF. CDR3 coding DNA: TGTGCCAGCTGGCGGAGCGGGGGGACAGATACGCAGTATTTT.

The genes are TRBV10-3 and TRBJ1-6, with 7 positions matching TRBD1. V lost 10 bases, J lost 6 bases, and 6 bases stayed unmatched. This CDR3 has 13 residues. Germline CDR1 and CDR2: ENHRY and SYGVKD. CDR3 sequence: CATRRDSNSPLHF. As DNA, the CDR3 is TGTGCCACGAGACGGGACAGTAATTCACCCCTCCACTTT.

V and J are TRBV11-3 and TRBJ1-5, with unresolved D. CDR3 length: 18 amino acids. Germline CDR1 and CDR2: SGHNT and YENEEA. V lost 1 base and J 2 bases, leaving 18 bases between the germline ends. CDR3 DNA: TGTGCCAGCAGCTTAGGTCGTAGCGGACGACGAGGCAATCAGCCCCAGCATTTT. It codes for CASSLGRSGRRGNQPQHF.

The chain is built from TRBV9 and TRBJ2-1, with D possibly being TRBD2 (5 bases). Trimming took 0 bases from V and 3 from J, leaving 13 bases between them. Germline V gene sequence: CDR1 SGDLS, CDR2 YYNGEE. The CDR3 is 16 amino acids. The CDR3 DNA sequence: TGTGCCAGCAGCGTAGTAGGAGGAGAATACTACAATGAGCAGTTCTTC. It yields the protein CASSVVGGEYYNEQFF.

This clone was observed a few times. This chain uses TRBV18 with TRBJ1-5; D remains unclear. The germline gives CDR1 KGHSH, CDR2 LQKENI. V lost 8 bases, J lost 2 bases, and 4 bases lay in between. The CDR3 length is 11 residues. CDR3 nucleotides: TGTGCCAGCCCCTGCAATCAGCCCCAGCATTTT. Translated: CASPCNQPQHF.

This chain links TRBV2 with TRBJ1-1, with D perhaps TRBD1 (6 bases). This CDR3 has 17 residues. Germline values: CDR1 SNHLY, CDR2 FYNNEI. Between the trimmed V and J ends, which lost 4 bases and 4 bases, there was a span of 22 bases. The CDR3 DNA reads TGTGCCAGCAGTGGGGGGCGTGGCAGGGCAATGGGCACTGAAGCTTTCTTT. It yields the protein CASSGGRGRAMGTEAFF.

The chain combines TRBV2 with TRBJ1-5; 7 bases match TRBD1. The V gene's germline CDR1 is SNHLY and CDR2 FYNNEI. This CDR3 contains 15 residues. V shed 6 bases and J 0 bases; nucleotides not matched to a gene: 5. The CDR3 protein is CASSRTGDSNQPQHF. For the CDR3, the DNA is TGTGCCAGCAGCCGCACAGGGGATAGCAATCAGCCCCAGCATTTT.

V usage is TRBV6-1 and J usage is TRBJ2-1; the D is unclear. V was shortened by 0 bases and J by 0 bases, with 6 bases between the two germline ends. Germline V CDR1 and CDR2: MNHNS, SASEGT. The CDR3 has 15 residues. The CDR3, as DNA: TGTGCCAGCAGTGAAGCAGGAGACTCCTACAATGAGCAGTTCTTC. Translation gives CASSEAGDSYNEQFF.

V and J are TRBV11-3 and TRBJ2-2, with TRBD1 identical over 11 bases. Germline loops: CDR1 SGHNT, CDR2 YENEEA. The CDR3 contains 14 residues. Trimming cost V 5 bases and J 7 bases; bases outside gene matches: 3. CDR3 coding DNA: TGTGCCAGCAGCGGACAGGGGGCCAGCGGGGAGCTGTTTTTT. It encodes CASSGQGASGELFF.

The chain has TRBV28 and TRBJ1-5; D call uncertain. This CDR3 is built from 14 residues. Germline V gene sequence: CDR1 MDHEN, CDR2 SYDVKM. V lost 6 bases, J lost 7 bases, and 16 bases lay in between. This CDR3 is CASSIPAVWQPQHF. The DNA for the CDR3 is TGTGCCAGCAGCATCCCCGCGGTTTGGCAGCCCCAGCATTTT.

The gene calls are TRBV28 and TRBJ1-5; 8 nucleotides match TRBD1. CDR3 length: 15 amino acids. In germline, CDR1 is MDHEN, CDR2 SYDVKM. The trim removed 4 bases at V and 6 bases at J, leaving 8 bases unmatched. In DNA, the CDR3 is TGTGCCAGCAGTTCCCAGGACAGGGTAGGTCAGCCCCAGCATTTT. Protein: CASSSQDRVGQPQHF. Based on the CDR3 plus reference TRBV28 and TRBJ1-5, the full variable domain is DVKVTQSSRYLVKRTGEKVFLECVQDMDHENMFWYRQDPGLGLRLIYFSYDVKMKEKGDIPEGYSVSREKKERFSLILESASTNQTSMYLCASSSQDRVGQPQHFGDGTRLSIL.